The 18 T cell receptor beta chains below all came from one sample that was sequenced in a study of T-cell memory formation after mild COVID-19. TCRdb reprocessed the 5' RACE reads via MiXCR and lists one record per CDR3 protein. The table records some 410,000 distinct CDR3 sequences, more than 20% of them present only once. The sequencing sample was made of PBMCs or a T cell subset sorted from them (not recorded which). The receptor set was obtained from an adult woman who had mild COVID-19 (a few samples of this study predate the infection). Cell type and time point are not known.

The chain couples TRBV3-1 to TRBJ2-5; D is possibly TRBD1 (6 bases). This CDR3 has 15 amino acids. V was clipped by 4 bases and J by 2 bases, with 14 bases between them. Germline CDR1 reads LGHDT; CDR2 reads YNNKEL (reference sequence). The CDR3 DNA follows: TGTGCCAGCAGCCGAGCGACAGGCTATCAAGAGACCCAGTACTTC. Translating it yields CASSRATGYQETQYF.

This clonotype was detected ten times or more. CDR3 amino acids: CATSEPTGFRAFF. The CDR3 DNA sequence: TGTGCCACCAGTGAGCCTACAGGGTTTCGGGCTTTCTTT. This sequence joins TRBV24-1 and TRBJ1-1; weak D call: TRBD1 (6 bases). CDR3 length: 13 residues. Trimming shortened V by 4 bases and J by 11 bases, and 16 bases separated the two germline ends. Germline V lookup: CDR1 KGHDR, CDR2 SFDVKD.

The table lists this clonotype with a few counts. This rearrangement joins TRBV4-2 to TRBJ2-1; a weak D match, TRBD2 (7 bases). The CDR3 spans 17 residues. CDR1 and CDR2 (germline): LGHNA, YNFKEQ. The ends were cut back, 0 bases at V and 4 bases at J, with 16 bases in the middle. This CDR3 reads CASSQDVRTAGYNEQFF. DNA for the CDR3: TGTGCCAGCAGCCAAGATGTAAGGACAGCGGGGTACAATGAGCAGTTCTTC.

The V and J genes are TRBV12-5 and TRBJ1-1; D possibly corresponds to TRBD1 (6 bases). Between the trimmed V and J ends, which lost 5 bases and 1 base, there was a span of 14 bases. From germline, CDR1 is LGHNT and CDR2 FRNRAP. CDR3 length: 15 amino acids. This chain's CDR3 is CASGPEPGQNTEAFF. The CDR3 region has the DNA TGTGCTAGTGGTCCAGAACCGGGACAGAACACTGAAGCTTTCTTT.

This clonotype was seen a few times. The junction departs from the called germline gene at one end, perhaps through a read error. The J gene is TRBJ2-2, the V gene TRBV12-3 or TRBV12-4; 10 nucleotides align to TRBD2. This CDR3 contains 15 residues. The chain's CDR3 is CASRLAGGVAGELFF. The CDR3 DNA sequence: TGTGCCAGCAGATTAGCGGGGGGAGTGGCCGGGGAGCTGTTTTTT.

The rearrangement links TRBV19 to TRBJ2-3; D gene unclear. This CDR3 is 11 amino acids long. Germline CDR1 and CDR2: LNHDA and SQIVND (reference sequence). V was cut by 5 bases and J by 7 bases, with 7 bases left in between. CDR3 amino acids: CASSLEYTQYF. The CDR3 DNA sequence: TGTGCCAGTAGTTTGGAGTATACGCAGTATTTT.

The CDR3 DNA follows: TGTGCCAGCAGTTACTCGCCAGGGGGCACAGATACGCAGTATTTT. It specifies CASSYSPGGTDTQYF. The chain recombines TRBV6-5 with TRBJ2-3, with D maybe TRBD1 (6 bases). There are 15 residues in the CDR3. V was clipped by 0 bases and J by 1 base, with 8 bases between them. The germline CDR1 and CDR2 sequences are MNHEY and SVGAGI.

The rearrangement links TRBV4-2 to TRBJ2-2; 14 positions agree with TRBD2. The trim removed 3 bases at V and 4 bases at J, leaving 10 bases unmatched. The V gene's germline CDR1 is LGHNA and CDR2 YNFKEQ. CDR3 length: 19 residues. The CDR3 nucleotides read TGTGCCAGCAGCCAGGGACTCGGACTAGCGGGAGGTGCCACCGGGGAGCTGTTTTTT. Encoded protein: CASSQGLGLAGGATGELFF.

This clonotype was picked up a small number of times. The junction departs from the called germline gene at one end, perhaps through a read error. J is TRBJ1-1 and V is TRBV29-1, with a possible D match to TRBD1 (5 bases). The germline V gene has CDR1 SQVTM and CDR2 ANQGSEA. The CDR3 totals 11 residues. The CDR3: CSVETGTDALF. The DNA for the CDR3 is TGCAGCGTTGAAACAGGTACTGACGCTTTATTT.

This clonotype has a handful of counts. This chain joins TRBV5-1 and TRBJ2-1; D might be TRBD1 (5 bases). The CDR3 consists of 15 residues. Germline CDR1 reads SGHRS; CDR2 reads YFSETQ. V lost 0 bases to trimming and J lost 3 bases, with 10 bases between them. CDR3 nucleotide sequence: TGCGCCAGCAGCTTGGACTCGACAGTCTACAATGAGCAGTTCTTC. This sequence encodes CASSLDSTVYNEQFF.

This chain joins TRBV7-9 and TRBJ1-1; D is unresolved. V lost 5 bases and J lost 11, with 21 bases in between. The CDR3 is 14 amino acids. The germline V gene encodes CDR1 SEHNR and CDR2 FQNEAQ (reference sequence). In DNA, the CDR3 is TGTGCCAGCAGCCGGGTGGAGGGCGCCCCGCTGGCTTTCTTT. Translation gives CASSRVEGAPLAFF. Together with reference TRBV7-9 and TRBJ1-1, the CDR3 gives the full variable domain: DTGVSQNPRHKITKRGQNVTFRCDPISEHNRLYWYRQTLGQGPEFLTYFQNEAQLEKSRLLSDRFSAERPKGSFSTLEIQRTEQGDSAMYLCASSRVEGAPLAFFGQGTRLTVV.

There are a few counts of this clonotype. The chain recombines TRBV4-2 with TRBJ2-7; 7 bases map to TRBD1. The CDR3 length is 15 residues. CDR1 is LGHNA, CDR2 YNFKEQ, per germline. J lost 1 base, V lost 4 bases, and 7 bases had no gene match. CDR3 residues: CASSLPGQDSYEQYF. The CDR3 nucleotides read TGTGCCAGCAGCCTCCCAGGACAGGATTCCTACGAGCAGTACTTC.

This chain links TRBV6-1 with TRBJ2-3; D is undetermined. CDR3 length: 14 residues. V lost 6 bases and J 3 bases, leaving 13 bases between the germline ends. The V gene's germline CDR1 is MNHNS and CDR2 SASEGT. The CDR3 nucleotides read TGTGCCAGCAGCCGAACCCCTGGGACAGATACGCAGTATTTT. This translates into CASSRTPGTDTQYF.

This chain's CDR3 is CASSLGGPHNEQFF. The CDR3 coding sequence is TGTGCCAGCAGCCTCGGCGGGCCCCACAATGAGCAGTTCTTC. The rearrangement joins TRBV5-8 to TRBJ2-1, with D possibly being TRBD2 (5 bases). CDR1 is SGHTS and CDR2 is YDEGEE in the germline V gene. This CDR3 comprises 14 residues. Trimming took 4 bases from V and 5 from J, leaving 13 bases between them.

This sequence joins TRBV5-6 and TRBJ2-1; 12 bases are shared with TRBD2. Germline lookup yields CDR1 SGHDT and CDR2 YYEEEE. Losses at the gene ends were 0 bases for V and 5 bases for J; bases not matched to a gene: 3. This CDR3 spans 16 amino acids. CDR3 region: CASSLVGLAGNNEQFF. The CDR3 nucleotides are TGTGCCAGCAGCTTGGTGGGACTAGCGGGTAACAATGAGCAGTTCTTC. Looking up the rest from reference TRBV5-6 and TRBJ2-1 gives the full variable domain: DAGVTQSPTHLIKTRGQQVTLRCSPKSGHDTVSWYQQALGQGPQFIFQYYEEEERQRGNFPDRFSGHQFPNYSSELNVNALLLGDSALYLCASSLVGLAGNNEQFFGPGTRLTVL.

This rearrangement joins TRBV7-2 to TRBJ1-1, with D possibly matching TRBD1 (5 bases). The CDR3 is made up of 19 amino acids. The germline V gene has CDR1 SGHTA and CDR2 FQGNSA. Trimming cost V 3 bases and J 4 bases, with 27 bases left between them. CDR3 residues: CASSLVAGPNPLGSTEAFF. DNA for the CDR3: TGTGCCAGCAGCTTGGTAGCGGGACCCAACCCTCTTGGGTCCACTGAAGCTTTCTTT.

This clonotype was picked up a small number of times. The chain is built from TRBV29-1 and TRBJ2-1; D may be TRBD1 or TRBD2 (5 bases each). The CDR3 sequence is 12 residues long. Per germline, CDR1 SQVTM and CDR2 ANQGSEA. With 4 bases removed from V and 8 bases from J, the gap between germline ends came to 12 bases. CDR3 residues: CSVAGRGDEQFF. DNA of the CDR3: TGCAGCGTTGCAGGTAGGGGAGATGAGCAGTTCTTC.

V gene TRBV9 combines with J gene TRBJ1-3, with 10 bases lining up with TRBD1. The CDR3 is 16 amino acids. The germline CDR1 and CDR2 sequences are SGDLS and YYNGEE. The V segment lost 2 bases and the J segment 5 bases; nucleotides outside the gene matches: 7. For the CDR3, the DNA is TGTGCCAGCAGCGTCCAAGACAGGGGGCTAAGAAACACCATATATTTT. It specifies CASSVQDRGLRNTIYF.